Below, one TCR beta chain is given with its context. The CDR3 length is 15 residues. Germline V lookup: CDR1 MNHEY, CDR2 SVGAGI. Trimming stripped 6 bases from V and 6 bases from J, with 17 bases between. Cohort assignment relied on participant-reported clinical history. Each recovered donor of Cohort 3 presented with two negative PCRs, clearance, or symptom resolution. Only in-frame clones appear in the TCRdb table, and some are missing; sequencing was by immunoSEQ multiplex PCR. The sample holds a few hundred thousand clones, approximately 83% seen once. The data are from a study of blood T cell repertoires in COVID-19. On the study more broadly: Italy, Spain and the United States were the sources of the convalescent and acute COVID-19 samples. PBMCs, B-cell-depleted T cells, or T cells were the source of the cDNA or gDNA that made up the material.

Input material: PBMCs or T cells enriched from blood (not recorded which). This clonotype originated in a woman between 50 and 59 years old who had recovered from COVID-19. This chain links TRBV6-5 with TRBJ2-2, with TRBD1 as a possible D gene (7 bases). CDR3 nucleotides: TGTGCCAGCAGGAAGGAGGGGGCGGTAGCCGGGGAGCTGTTTTTT. Amino acids: CASRKEGAVAGELFF.